This T cell receptor beta chain was sequenced during a study of CD8 T cells in Susac syndrome. Regarding this clonotype: Its antigen is unidentified.

The sequenced target, TCR beta, came from blood CD8+ and CD4+ T cells. TEMRA cells were FACS-enriched, unlike CD8+ and CD4+ T cells, which were negatively isolated. RNA totalling roughly 0.5 to 1 ug underwent reverse transcription with random hexamers. TCRdb re-derived calls from the immunoSEQ multiplex PCR reads in MiXCR, one entry per CDR3 protein. The profile shows 200,000 or so distinct CDR3 sequences, 90% to 96% of them singletons. Germline CDR1 and CDR2: SGHTA and FQGNSA. V was pared by 5 bases and J by 5 bases, with 12 bases between. The CDR3 has 13 residues. Study results and limitations: The CD4+ T cell repertoires in Susac syndrome were not clonally expanded.

The TCR was taken from a human donor with Susac syndrome. The chain uses TRBV7-2 and TRBJ2-5; perhaps TRBD2 as D (5 bases). Sequences were obtained from CD4+ T cells from PBMCs. Here the CDR3 DNA reads TGTGCCAGCAGCCCATCGAGGGTGGAGACCCAGTACTTC. Translating it yields CASSPSRVETQYF. The full variable domain, with the rest looked up from reference TRBV7-2 and TRBJ2-5, is GAGVSQSPSNKVTEKGKDVELRCDPISGHTALYWYRQSLGQGLEFLIYFQGNSAPDKSGLPSDRFSAERTGGSVSTLTIQRTQQEDSAVYLCASSPSRVETQYFGPGTRLLVL.